This T cell receptor (beta chain) emerged from a study of identifying expanded T cells in peripheral blood. TCRdb's copy holds only in-frame clones and misses some; the assay was immunoSEQ multiplex PCR. The repertoire consists of about 81,000 clones, with 80% to 85% occurring once and the leading ten covering around a fifth. Sample: blood. The source is a person aged 18-70 years in good health.

This CDR3 is CASSPLGQLLSYEQYF. The CDR3 DNA reads TGTGCCAGTAGTCCCCTCGGACAGCTTCTCTCCTACGAGCAGTACTTC. The chain carries TRBV19 and TRBJ2-7; the D gene is possibly TRBD1 (6 bases). The V gene's germline CDR1 is LNHDA and CDR2 SQIVND (reference sequence). The CDR3 consists of 16 residues. V was shortened by 5 bases and J by 0 bases, with 17 bases between the two germline ends.